This TCR beta chain was sequenced in a study of T cells in narcolepsy. Trimming took 0 bases from V and 2 from J, leaving 10 bases between them. The CDR3 runs to 15 residues. CDR1 and CDR2 from the germline V gene are KGHSH and LQKENI. The repertoire was sequenced with immunoSEQ multiplex PCR; TCRdb's copy has only in-frame clones and lacks some. Of fewer than 35,000 clones in the sample, over 80% were seen once. This sequence originates from a human donor with narcolepsy. Material for sequencing was CD45RA- memory CD4+ T cells from PBMCs. V usage is TRBV18 and J usage is TRBJ1-2; a possible D gene is TRBD1 (5 bases). The CDR3 sequence: CASSPPGQVNYGYTF. The CDR3 nucleotides read TGTGCCAGCTCACCACCGGGGCAGGTCAACTATGGCTACACCTTC. Full variable domain (missing parts from reference TRBV18 and TRBJ1-2): NAGVMQNPRHLVRRRGQEARLRCSPMKGHSHVYWYRQLPEEGLKFMVYLQKENIIDESGMPKERFSAEFPKEGPSILRIQQVVRGDSAAYFCASSPPGQVNYGYTFGSGTRLTVV.